The entry below gives a single T cell receptor (beta chain) sequence along with its context. The V and J ends lost 8 bases and 3 bases respectively, with 7 bases between them. CDR3 length: 11 amino acids. Germline assignment: CDR1 SNHLY and CDR2 FYNNEI. The sample originates from a study of cytomegalovirus exposure and HLA in healthy donors. With 60 Vbeta and 13 Jbeta primers, the PCR was carried out. Sequencing was performed with immunoSEQ multiplex PCR; in TCRdb, only in-frame clones are kept and a portion is missing. Here the sample spans 90,000 to 110,000 clones, 75% to 90% being singletons. The rearrangement uses TRBV2 and TRBJ1-1; no clear D gene. Sequencing used PBMCs. The receptor was isolated from a man aged 25 to 45 in good health and CMV-seropositive. CDR3 bases: TGTGCCAGCGGGAGGGACACTGAAGCTTTCTTT. Protein: CASGRDTEAFF.